The following is a TCR beta chain sequence with its context. The antigen is not known. This record belongs to a study of CD8 T cells in Susac syndrome. Notes on the study in general: Only a relatively small number of individuals were included in the TCR sequencing and HLA analysis.

When the RNA was reverse transcribed, random hexamers were used with an input of roughly 0.45 to 1 ug. TCRdb re-analysed the immunoSEQ multiplex PCR reads in MiXCR, keeping a single row per CDR3 protein. The sample yields 100,000 or so distinct CDR3 sequences, nearly 97% seen once. The clonotype was recovered from a human donor with Susac syndrome. Sequenced material: CD8+ T cells from PBMCs.

The CDR3 reads CASSFGHQETQYF. Here the CDR3 DNA reads TGTGCCAGCAGTTTCGGCCACCAAGAGACCCAGTACTTC. The rearrangement links TRBV28 to TRBJ2-5; D not resolved. The CDR3 length is 13 residues. The germline CDR1 and CDR2 sequences are MDHEN and SYDVKM. Trimming stripped 3 bases from V and 0 bases from J, with 5 bases between.